The 12 T cell receptor beta chains below all came from one sample that was sequenced in a study of Graves' ophthalmopathy and Graves' hyperthyroidism. Investigators amplified TCR beta CDR3 regions from RNA transcripts. First-round RT-PCR with HTBI primers preceded a second-round multiplex PCR. One entry per CDR3 protein, called by TCRdb with MiXCR from the multiplex PCR reads. The sample consists of fewer than 600,000 distinct CDR3 sequences, around an eighth of them appearing once. The specimen sequenced was blood. These receptors originate from a woman between 25 and 40 years old with Graves' ophthalmopathy.

This clonotype was recorded many times. V usage is TRBV27 and J usage is TRBJ2-7; weak D call: TRBD1 (5 bases). CDR3 size: 13 residues. Trimming cost V 8 bases and J 0 bases, with 11 bases left between them. The germline V gene encodes CDR1 MNHEY and CDR2 SMNVEV (reference sequence). The CDR3, as DNA: TGTGCCAGCTCAGGGTTAGGCTCCTACGAGCAGTACTTC. Amino acids: CASSGLGSYEQYF.

This clonotype was observed at least ten times. V and J are TRBV7-8 and TRBJ1-6; D gene uncertain. Trimming pared 3 bases from V and 7 bases from J, leaving 4 bases between. The CDR3 has 12 amino acids. The V gene's germline CDR1 is SGHVS and CDR2 FQNEAQ. For the CDR3, the DNA is TGTGCCAGCAGCTTCCGGAATTCACCCCTCCACTTT. This encodes CASSFRNSPLHF.

The chain recombines TRBV12-3 or TRBV12-4 with TRBJ2-5; a possible D gene is TRBD2 (5 bases). Trimming shortened V by 4 bases and J by 5 bases, and 11 bases separated the two germline ends. The CDR3 is 13 residues long. The CDR3 DNA is TGTGCCAGCAGTTGGACTCTGGGGGAGACCCAGTACTTC. As protein: CASSWTLGETQYF.

On this clonotype: Being one base from a much bigger clone, this may be a read error. The V gene is TRBV7-2, the J gene TRBJ1-5; no firm D call. Trimming took off 5 bases at V and 0 bases at J, with 8 bases between the two ends. The germline V gene has CDR1 SGHTA and CDR2 FQGNSA. The CDR3 loop spans 14 amino acids. CDR3 in DNA: TGTGCCAGCAGCGGCAGACTTAGCAATCAGCCCCAGCATTTT. Residues: CASSGRLSNQPQHF. Full variable domain (rest looked up from reference TRBV7-2 and TRBJ1-5): GAGVSQSPSNKVTEKGKDVELRCDPISGHTALYWYRQSLGQGLEFLIYFQGNSAPDKSGLPSDRFSAERTGGSVSTLTIQRTQQEDSAVYLCASSGRLSNQPQHFGDGTRLSIL.

This sequence joins TRBV19 and TRBJ1-1; tentatively, D is TRBD1 (5 bases). The germline V gene encodes CDR1 LNHDA and CDR2 SQIVND (reference sequence). This CDR3 spans 14 amino acids. With 7 bases removed from V and 4 bases from J, the gap between germline ends came to 16 bases. The CDR3 DNA is TGTGCCAGTAACCGAGACGGGGGAGGCACTGAAGCTTTCTTT. It yields the protein CASNRDGGGTEAFF.

This clonotype was counted ten times or more. V and J are TRBV6-1 and TRBJ1-1, with D maybe TRBD1 (5 bases). The CDR3 covers 14 residues. Per the germline V gene, CDR1 is MNHNS and CDR2 is SASEGT. Trimming shortened V by 5 bases and J by 1 base, and 11 bases separated the two germline ends. CDR3 region: CASSIWDGNTEAFF. The CDR3, as DNA: TGTGCCAGCAGTATATGGGACGGGAACACTGAAGCTTTCTTT.

This chain joins TRBV19 and TRBJ2-5, with D possibly being TRBD2 (6 bases). CDR3 length: 11 amino acids. V lost 9 bases to trimming and J lost 7 bases, with 12 bases between them. Germline lookup yields CDR1 LNHDA and CDR2 SQIVND (reference sequence). The DNA of the CDR3 is TGTGCCAGCGGGAGTTTAGGGACCCAGTACTTC. Its protein is CASGSLGTQYF.

The sample holds many counts of this clonotype. The chain links TRBV7-2 to TRBJ2-5, with D unclear. The V and J ends lost 4 bases and 2 bases respectively, with 11 bases between them. This CDR3 has 14 residues. Germline CDR1 and CDR2: SGHTA and FQGNSA. The CDR3 reads CASSYLSVQETQYF. The DNA for the CDR3 is TGTGCCAGCAGCTATCTGTCAGTTCAAGAGACCCAGTACTTC.

This clonotype showed up many times. The chain links TRBV9 to TRBJ2-7; maybe TRBD2 (6 bases). The CDR3 is made up of 15 amino acids. Looked up from germline, CDR1 is SGDLS and CDR2 is YYNGEE. Trimming took 0 bases from V and 3 from J, leaving 13 bases between them. CDR3 sequence (DNA): TGTGCCAGCAGCGTAGAGGGCCGGGGGTTCTACGAGCAGTACTTC. This sequence encodes CASSVEGRGFYEQYF.

This clonotype was seen repeatedly, ten times or more. The V call is TRBV28, the J call TRBJ1-1, with 7 bases matching TRBD1. This CDR3 contains 14 residues. V trimming: 6 bases; J trimming: 4 bases; junction bases outside the gene matches: 8. The germline gives CDR1 MDHEN, CDR2 SYDVKM. The DNA for the CDR3 is TGTGCCAGCAGCCGCGACAGGGAGGGCACTGAAGCTTTCTTT. Translating gives CASSRDREGTEAFF.

The table lists this clonotype with many counts. The chain employs TRBV5-1 and TRBJ1-2, with D unclear. CDR1 and CDR2 from the germline V gene are SGHRS and YFSETQ. The CDR3 loop spans 13 amino acids. The ends were cut back, 4 bases at V and 3 bases at J, with 10 bases in the middle. This CDR3 is CASSLAADYGYTF. The CDR3 region has the DNA TGCGCCAGCAGCCTGGCGGCGGACTATGGCTACACCTTC.

The table lists this clonotype with a few counts. One base away lies a much larger clone, so this may be a sequencing read error. The chain combines TRBV11-2 with TRBJ2-7; D unclear. CDR1 and CDR2 (germline): SGHAT, FQNNGV. V lost 8 bases, J lost 5 bases, and 16 bases lay in between. The CDR3 is 13 amino acids. This chain's CDR3 is CASRPPVSDEQYF. For the CDR3, the DNA is TGTGCCAGCCGCCCTCCGGTATCGGACGAGCAGTACTTC.